These T cell receptor beta chains were read from a single sample in a study of early stage breast cancer tumors. Libraries were prepared by immunoSEQ multiplex PCR; TCRdb keeps only in-frame clonotypes and omits some of them. Seen here are just under 30,000 clones, approximately 85% observed once, and the top ten hold approximately 9%. The sequencing input was blood. All receptors derive from a person aged 50-59 years with breast cancer. Each CDR3 is given with its conserved first and last residue. D genes are given only for firm matches. Rows give clone size only sometimes, using once, few, many, or a class for an expanded clone.

J: TRBJ1-1
D: .
V: TRBV5-1
size: .
CDR3: CASSNVRGTEAFF
DNA: TGCGCCAGCAGTAATGTCAGGGGCACTGAAGCTTTCTTT

J: TRBJ1-5
D: .
V: TRBV28
size: .
CDR3: CASSSDSFNQPQHF
DNA: TGTGCCAGCAGTTCGGACAGCTTTAATCAGCCCCAGCATTTT

J: TRBJ1-2
D: .
V: TRBV19
size: few
CDR3: CASWAVGYGYTF
DNA: TGTGCCAGCTGGGCAGTAGGCTATGGCTACACCTTC

J: TRBJ2-3
D: .
V: TRBV7-9
size: .
CDR3: CASSFQNQIIADTQYF
DNA: TGTGCCAGCAGCTTTCAAAACCAGATAATCGCGGATACGCAGTATTTT

J: TRBJ1-4
D: .
V: TRBV29-1
size: .
CDR3: CSVLLGIANEKLFF
DNA: TGCAGCGTTTTGTTGGGGATCGCTAATGAAAAACTGTTTTTT

J: TRBJ2-6
D: TRBD1
V: TRBV2
size: .
CDR3: CASTTSGGSGANVLTF
DNA: TGTGCCAGCACCACGTCAGGGGGCTCTGGGGCCAACGTCCTGACTTTC

J: TRBJ1-2
D: .
V: TRBV4-1
size: .
CDR3: CASSQDPGGYGYTF
DNA: TGCGCCAGCAGCCAAGATCCCGGGGGGTATGGCTACACCTTC

J: TRBJ1-2
D: .
V: TRBV6-6
size: .
CDR3: CASSSSGDLAWGGYTF
DNA: TGTGCCAGCAGTTCCTCGGGCGACCTGGCCTGGGGTGGCTACACCTTC

J: TRBJ1-3
D: .
V: TRBV19
size: .
CDR3: CASSPTGGNTIYF
DNA: TGTGCCAGTAGCCCGACAGGAGGAAACACCATATATTTT

J: TRBJ2-7
D: TRBD2
V: TRBV27
size: .
CDR3: CASSPRGGEQYF
DNA: TGTGCCAGCAGTCCCCGGGGGGGCGAGCAGTACTTC

J: TRBJ1-5
D: TRBD1
V: TRBV7-2
size: .
CDR3: CASSLVPTGHQPQHF
DNA: TGTGCCAGCAGCTTAGTCCCGACAGGGCACCAGCCCCAGCATTTT

J: TRBJ1-1
D: .
V: TRBV5-1
size: .
CDR3: CASSSTIQVGTEAFF
DNA: TGCGCCAGCAGCTCCACGATACAGGTCGGGACTGAAGCTTTCTTT

J: TRBJ1-1
D: .
V: TRBV19
size: .
CDR3: CASSIGNTEAFF
DNA: TGTGCCAGTAGTATTGGGAACACTGAAGCTTTCTTT

J: TRBJ1-2
D: .
V: TRBV7-6
size: .
CDR3: CASSLTGYGYTF
DNA: TGTGCCAGCAGCCTTACAGGCTATGGCTACACCTTC

J: TRBJ1-2
D: .
V: TRBV6-6
size: .
CDR3: CASMIQDYSYGYTF
DNA: TGTGCCAGCATGATACAGGACTACTCCTATGGCTACACCTTC

J: TRBJ2-7
D: .
V: TRBV7-9
size: .
CDR3: CASSLMVEQPYF
DNA: TGTGCCAGCAGCTTAATGGTTGAGCAACCGTACTTC

J: TRBJ1-1
D: TRBD1
V: TRBV2
size: .
CDR3: CASSGRQGGSEAFF
DNA: TGTGCCAGCAGTGGAAGACAGGGGGGCTCTGAAGCTTTCTTT